What follows are 13 T cell receptor beta chains derived from one specimen sequenced in a study of shared clonotypes between healthy human individuals. Using immunoSEQ multiplex PCR, the repertoire was profiled, and TCRdb retains in-frame clones only, with some absent. The sample gives hundreds of thousands of clones, 95% to 96% of which show up once; less than 0.12% is in the top ten. CD45RO-negative cells were positively selected for CCR7, leaving out terminally differentiated effector memory CD45RA+ cells. Sequencing was performed on naive CD8+ T cells sorted from blood. Receptors originate from a woman in her thirties in good health.

Written as DNA, the CDR3 is TGCGCCAGCAGTGAGATTGTCCCTAGCGGGAGCCACAATGAGCAGTTCTTC. Encoded protein: CASSEIVPSGSHNEQFF. The J gene is TRBJ2-1, the V gene TRBV10-1, with TRBD2 matching 10 bases. This CDR3 contains 17 residues. Germline values: CDR1 WNHNN, CDR2 SYGVQD (reference sequence). The ends lost 2 bases at V and 5 bases at J; junction bases unmatched: 9.

Only one count was recorded for this clone. V usage is TRBV11-3 and J usage is TRBJ2-2; D remains unclear. Trimming removed 2 bases from V and 6 bases from J, with 16 bases in between. Germline-derived CDR1 and CDR2 are SGHNT and YENEEA. This CDR3 region has 16 residues. DNA of the CDR3: TGTGCCAGCAGCTTATCATCGTTAGTCTCCCCCGGGGAGCTGTTTTTT. This encodes CASSLSSLVSPGELFF.

V usage is TRBV7-3 and J usage is TRBJ2-3; TRBD2 is a possible D gene (6 bases). Trimming took off 8 bases at V and 0 bases at J, with 15 bases between the two ends. Per germline, CDR1 SGHTA and CDR2 FQGTGA. This CDR3 has 15 residues. CDR3 loop: CASATLATSTDTQYF. CDR3 sequence (DNA): TGTGCCAGCGCGACTCTAGCGACTAGCACAGATACGCAGTATTTT.

The V gene is TRBV5-4, the J gene TRBJ2-7; a possible D gene is TRBD2 (6 bases). Germline V gives CDR1 SGHNT, CDR2 YYREEE (reference sequence). V was trimmed by 4 bases and J by 5 bases, leaving 19 bases between them. The CDR3 runs to 15 residues. CDR3 coding DNA: TGTGCCAGCAGCACCAGAGCGGGCAGGGCTGACGAGCAGTACTTC. Amino acids: CASSTRAGRADEQYF.

The chain uses TRBV5-6 and TRBJ1-5; D not resolved. The CDR3 length is 16 residues. V lost 7 bases to trimming and J lost 9 bases, with 26 bases between them. Looked up from germline, CDR1 is SGHDT and CDR2 is YYEEEE. CDR3: CASSSSLDGEGMPQHF. CDR3 in DNA: TGTGCCAGCTCATCGAGCTTGGACGGGGAAGGTATGCCCCAGCATTTT.

The chain combines TRBV7-6 with TRBJ2-7; 16 bases are shared with TRBD2. Germline V gene lookup returns CDR1 SGHVS and CDR2 FNYEAQ. The CDR3 sequence is 16 residues long. Trimming took 6 bases from V and 5 from J; bases not matched to a gene: 7. The CDR3, as DNA: TGTGCCAGCAGGCCCGGGACTAGCGGGAGGGCCGACGAGCAGTACTTC. Translation gives CASRPGTSGRADEQYF.

V gene TRBV15 combines with J gene TRBJ2-5, with 7 bases aligning to TRBD2. CDR1 and CDR2 from the germline V gene are LNHNV and YYDKDF (reference sequence). The CDR3 runs 18 residues. The V segment lost 0 bases and the J segment 3 bases; nucleotides outside the gene matches: 13. The CDR3, as DNA: TGTGCCACCAGCAGAGATCGGAGCTTTAGCGGGCTAGAAGAGACCCAGTACTTC. This translates into CATSRDRSFSGLEETQYF.

This chain connects TRBV9 to TRBJ2-3; D possibly matches TRBD1 or TRBD2 (5 bases each). The CDR3 spans 17 residues. V was cut by 3 bases and J by 5 bases, with 22 bases left in between. Germline-derived CDR1 and CDR2 are SGDLS and YYNGEE. The CDR3 sequence: CASSGLASGLPGDTQYF. The CDR3 DNA sequence: TGTGCCAGCAGCGGACTCGCCTCGGGGCTCCCCGGAGATACGCAGTATTTT.

This chain uses TRBV9 with TRBJ1-1; weak D call: TRBD1 (5 bases). The ends were cut back, 0 bases at V and 1 base at J, with 10 bases in the middle. Germline V gives CDR1 SGDLS, CDR2 YYNGEE. The CDR3 covers 15 residues. The CDR3 sequence is CASSVDDSGNTEAFF. Here the CDR3 DNA reads TGTGCCAGCAGCGTAGACGACAGCGGGAACACTGAAGCTTTCTTT. The full variable domain, in which reference TRBV9 and TRBJ1-1 provide the parts outside the CDR3, is DSGVTQTPKHLITATGQRVTLRCSPRSGDLSVYWYQQSLDQGLQFLIQYYNGEERAKGNILERFSAQQFPDLHSELNLSSLELGDSALYFCASSVDDSGNTEAFFGQGTRLTVV.

About this clone: Other DNA sequences within the sample encode an identical CDR3. The CDR3 loop is CASSLRLQETQYF. The CDR3 DNA reads as TGTGCCAGCAGCCTGAGACTGCAAGAGACCCAGTACTTC. The J gene is TRBJ2-5, the V gene TRBV7-6; no clear D gene. This CDR3 is 13 amino acids long. Germline V lookup: CDR1 SGHVS, CDR2 FNYEAQ. Trimming shortened V by 5 bases and J by 2 bases, and 9 bases separated the two germline ends.

The chain uses TRBV5-1 and TRBJ2-1; 9 bases are a match to TRBD2. Trimming took 3 bases from V and 7 from J; bases not matched to a gene: 8. Germline V gives CDR1 SGHRS, CDR2 YFSETQ. The CDR3 is made up of 15 amino acids. CDR3 DNA: TGCGCCAGCAGCTATGGACTAGCGTCTGGGAATGAGCAGTTCTTC. This encodes CASSYGLASGNEQFF.

The chain has TRBV21-1 and TRBJ2-5. TRBV21-1 is annotated as a pseudogene. The CDR3 sequence is 15 residues long. CDR3 coding DNA: TGTGCCAGCAGCAAAGGAGGCATAGGGTGGGAGACCCAGTACTTC. The encoded protein is CASSKGGIGWETQYF.

The chain uses TRBV28 and TRBJ2-1; TRBD2 matches at 7 bases. This CDR3 spans 16 amino acids. Germline V gene data show CDR1 as MDHEN and CDR2 as SYDVKM. The V and J ends lost 5 bases and 9 bases, in that order; junction bases with no gene match: 16. This chain's CDR3 is CASSPLPPGLDIEQFF. The CDR3 DNA sequence: TGTGCCAGCAGTCCTCTCCCGCCAGGACTAGACATTGAGCAGTTCTTC.